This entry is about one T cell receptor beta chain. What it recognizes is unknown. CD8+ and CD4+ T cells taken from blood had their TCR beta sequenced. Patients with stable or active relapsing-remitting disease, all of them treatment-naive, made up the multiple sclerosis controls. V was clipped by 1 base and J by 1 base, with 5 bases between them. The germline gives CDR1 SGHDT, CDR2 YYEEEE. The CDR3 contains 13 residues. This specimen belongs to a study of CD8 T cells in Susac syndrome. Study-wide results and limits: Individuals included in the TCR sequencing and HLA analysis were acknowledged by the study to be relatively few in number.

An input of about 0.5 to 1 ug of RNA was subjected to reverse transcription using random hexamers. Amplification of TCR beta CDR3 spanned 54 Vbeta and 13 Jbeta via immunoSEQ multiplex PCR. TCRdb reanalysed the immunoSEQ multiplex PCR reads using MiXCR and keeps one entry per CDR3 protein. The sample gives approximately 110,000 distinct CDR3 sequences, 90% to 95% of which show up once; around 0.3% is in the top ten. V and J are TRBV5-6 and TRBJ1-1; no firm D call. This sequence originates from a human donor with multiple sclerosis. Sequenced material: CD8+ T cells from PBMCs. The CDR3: CASSLWGNTEAFF. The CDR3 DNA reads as TGTGCCAGCAGCTTGTGGGGGAACACTGAAGCTTTCTTT.